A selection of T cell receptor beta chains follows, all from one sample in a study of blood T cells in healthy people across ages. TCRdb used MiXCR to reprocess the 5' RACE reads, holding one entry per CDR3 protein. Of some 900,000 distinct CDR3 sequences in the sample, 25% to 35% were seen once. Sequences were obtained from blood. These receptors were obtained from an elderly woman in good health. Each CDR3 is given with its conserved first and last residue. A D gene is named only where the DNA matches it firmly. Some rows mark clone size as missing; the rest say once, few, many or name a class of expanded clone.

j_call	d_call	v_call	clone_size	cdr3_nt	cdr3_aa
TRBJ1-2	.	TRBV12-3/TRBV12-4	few	TGTGCCAGCAGTAACGGGGAGAACTATGGCTACACCTTC	CASSNGENYGYTF
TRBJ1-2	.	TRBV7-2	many	TGTGCCAGCAGCTTAGTATCAGAGGCTAACTATGGCTACACCTTC	CASSLVSEANYGYTF
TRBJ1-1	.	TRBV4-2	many	TGTGCCAGCAGCCAAGAACAGGGGAACACTGAAGCTTTCTTT	CASSQEQGNTEAFF
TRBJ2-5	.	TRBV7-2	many	TGTGCCAGCAGCGCGGACCCTCCCCAGACCCAGTACTTC	CASSADPPQTQYF
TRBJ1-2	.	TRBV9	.	TGTGCCAGCAGCTTGCCAGGGGCGGACTATGGCTACACCTTC	CASSLPGADYGYTF
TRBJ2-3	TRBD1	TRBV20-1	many	TGCAGTGCTAGAGGACAGGGTGGTTTAGATACGCAGTATTTT	CSARGQGGLDTQYF
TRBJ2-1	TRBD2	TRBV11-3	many	TGTGCCAGCAGCTTAGTAAGCGGGGCCCCCCTTGAGCAGTTCTTC	CASSLVSGAPLEQFF
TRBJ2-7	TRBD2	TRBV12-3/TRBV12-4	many	TGTGCCAGCAGTTTAGTTATCGGGGGGGCCTCCCACGAGCAGTACTTC	CASSLVIGGASHEQYF
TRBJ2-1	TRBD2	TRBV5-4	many	TGTGCCAGCAGGATAATCGGTGGGGGGACTAGCGGGGGGGCAAATGAGCAGTTCTTC	CASRIIGGGTSGGANEQFF
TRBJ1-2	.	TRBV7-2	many	TGTGCCAGCAACCCGGGACTCAAGACGATCGGCTACACCTTC	CASNPGLKTIGYTF
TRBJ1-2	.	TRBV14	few	TGTGCCAGCAGCCAAGGACACTTCTATGGCTACACCTTC	CASSQGHFYGYTF
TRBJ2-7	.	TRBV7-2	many	TGTGCCAGCAGCTCCGTTCAGGGGACCGGCGAGCAGTACTTC	CASSSVQGTGEQYF
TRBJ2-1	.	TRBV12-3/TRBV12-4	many	TGTGCCAGCAGTCGGGACACAGGGAGTGCGCAGTTCTTC	CASSRDTGSAQFF
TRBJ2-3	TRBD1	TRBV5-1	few	TGCGCCAGCAGCTCAACAAGGCAGGGGGTGTACGATACGCAGTATTTT	CASSSTRQGVYDTQYF
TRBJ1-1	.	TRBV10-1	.	TGCGCCAGCAAGCACAGCCTGAACACTGAAGCTTTCTTT	CASKHSLNTEAFF
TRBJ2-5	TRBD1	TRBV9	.	TGTGCCGGCAGCCGCGGGACAGGGGCCACCCAAGAGACCCAGTACTTT	CAGSRGTGATQETQYF
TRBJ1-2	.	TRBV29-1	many	TGCAGCGTTGAGGTCGGGGGGCACTACACCTTC	CSVEVGGHYTF
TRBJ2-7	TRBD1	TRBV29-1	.	TGCAGCGCCCCCCCCGGGACAGGGGGATCCTACGAGCGGTACTTC	CSAPPGTGGSYERYF
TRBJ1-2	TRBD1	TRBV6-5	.	TGTGCCAGCAGTGGGGACAGAGTCTCCGTTTATGGCTACACCTTC	CASSGDRVSVYGYTF
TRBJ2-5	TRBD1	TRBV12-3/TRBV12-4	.	TGTGCCAGCAGCCGCAATCCCGACAGGGGTGAGCAGTACTTC	CASSRNPDRGEQYF
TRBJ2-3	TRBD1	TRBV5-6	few	TGTGCCAGCAGCCCCGGACAGGCGGCGTCGGTTGGCACAGATACGCAGTATTTT	CASSPGQAASVGTDTQYF
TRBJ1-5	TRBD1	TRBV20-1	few	TGCAGTGCTAGAGATATGGCAGGGGGCCTAAGCAATCAGCCCCAGCATTTT	CSARDMAGGLSNQPQHF
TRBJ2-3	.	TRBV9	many	TGTGCCAGCAGCGGTGGACAGAATCTTCGCACAGATACGCAGTATTTT	CASSGGQNLRTDTQYF
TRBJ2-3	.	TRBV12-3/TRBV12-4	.	TGTGCCAGCAGTTTCAGCAGCCCGAGAGCAGATACGCAATATTTT	CASSFSSPRADTQYF
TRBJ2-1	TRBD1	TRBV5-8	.	TGTGCCAGCAGCCAGACAGGGATATCCTACAATGAGCAGTTCTTC	CASSQTGISYNEQFF
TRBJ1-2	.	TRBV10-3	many	TGTGCCATCAGTGGAGACATGGGACAAGGCTACACCTTC	CAISGDMGQGYTF
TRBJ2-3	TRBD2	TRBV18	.	TGTGCCAGCTCACGCGCGGGGGGCCGACCCTCCACAGATACGCAGTATTTT	CASSRAGGRPSTDTQYF
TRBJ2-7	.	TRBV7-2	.	TGTGCCAGCAGCTTAGGCCATCCTAAGTCCTACGAGCAGTACTTC	CASSLGHPKSYEQYF
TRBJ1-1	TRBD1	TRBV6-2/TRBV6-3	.	TGTGCCAGCAGGCCGGGACAGCCGAACACTGAAGCTTTCTTT	CASRPGQPNTEAFF
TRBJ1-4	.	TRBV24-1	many	TGTGCCACCAGTGATTCTCGGCTCGGAGATGAAAAACTGTTTTTT	CATSDSRLGDEKLFF
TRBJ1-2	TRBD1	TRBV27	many	TGTGCCAGCAGTTTATCTTATGACAGGGATGGCTACACCTTC	CASSLSYDRDGYTF
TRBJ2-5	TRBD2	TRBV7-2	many	TGTGCCAGCAGCTTGGGCCTAGCGGGGGGGCTGGGAGAGACCCAGTACTTC	CASSLGLAGGLGETQYF
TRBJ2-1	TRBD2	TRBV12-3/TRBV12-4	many	TGTGCCAGCAATCCGGGACTAGCGATCAATGAGCAGTTCTTC	CASNPGLAINEQFF
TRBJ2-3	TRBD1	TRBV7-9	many	TGTGCCAGCAGCTTTCTGACAGGGACCTCAGATACGCAGTATTTT	CASSFLTGTSDTQYF
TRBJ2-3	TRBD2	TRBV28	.	TGTGCCAGCAGTACTGGGAAGCGGGGAAACACAGATACGCAGTATTTT	CASSTGKRGNTDTQYF
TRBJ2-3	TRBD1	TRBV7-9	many	TGTGCCAGCAGCACTTGGGAGGGGACAGGGAAACCGGATACGCAGTATTTT	CASSTWEGTGKPDTQYF
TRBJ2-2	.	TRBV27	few	TGTGCCATTAGGGATTGGAACACCGGGGAGCTGTTTTTT	CAIRDWNTGELFF
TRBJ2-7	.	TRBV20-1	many	TGCAGTGCTAAACCCCAGGTTTACGAGCAGTACTTC	CSAKPQVYEQYF
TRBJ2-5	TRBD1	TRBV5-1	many	TGCGCCAGCAGCTCCACCCAGACAGGGAAAGAGACCCAGTACTTC	CASSSTQTGKETQYF
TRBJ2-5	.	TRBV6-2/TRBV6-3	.	TGTGCCAGCAGATACTCGGGCAGCGCTGAGCAGTACTTC	CASRYSGSAEQYF
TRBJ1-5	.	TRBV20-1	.	TGCAGTGCTAGAGATGGAGGACAGCGCAATCAGCCCCAGCATTTT	CSARDGGQRNQPQHF
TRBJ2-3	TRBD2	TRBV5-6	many	TGTGCCAGCAGCTTGAAAGCGGGGGGGATCACAGATACGCAGTATTTT	CASSLKAGGITDTQYF
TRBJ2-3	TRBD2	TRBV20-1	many	TGCAGTGCTAGAGATCCCCCCAGGGCGGGGGTCACTTCAACCCGCACAGATACGCAGTATTTT	CSARDPPRAGVTSTRTDTQYF
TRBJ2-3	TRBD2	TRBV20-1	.	TGCAGTGCTCCTAGCGGGAGGCCCCCACGCACAGATACGCAGTATTTT	CSAPSGRPPRTDTQYF
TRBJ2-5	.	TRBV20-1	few	TGCAGTGCTAGTCTACTAGCCGCCCGTGGGACCCAGTACTTC	CSASLLAARGTQYF
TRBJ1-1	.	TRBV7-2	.	TGTGCCAGCAGCTTAGCAACGGCCGCGGGTGAAGCTTTCTTT	CASSLATAAGEAFF
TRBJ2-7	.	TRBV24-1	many	TGTGCCACCAGTGAGGGAAGTTCCTACGAGCAGTACTTC	CATSEGSSYEQYF
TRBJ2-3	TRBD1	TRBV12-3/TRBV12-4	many	TGTGCCAGCAGCCTGTCGAGGGGGCGTGATACGCAGTATTTT	CASSLSRGRDTQYF
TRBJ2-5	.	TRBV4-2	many	TGTGCCAGCAGCCGAGGGGGGACCCAGTACTTC	CASSRGGTQYF
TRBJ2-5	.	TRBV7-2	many	TGTGCCAGCAGCGCCGGAGGGGCTTTGGAGACCCAGTACTTC	CASSAGGALETQYF
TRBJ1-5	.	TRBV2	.	TGTGCCAGCAGTCTACGAGGGGGGGGCTATCAGCCCCAGCATTTT	CASSLRGGGYQPQHF
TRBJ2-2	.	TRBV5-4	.	TGTGCCAGCACCGTGTTGGGGGGGCATGGTCGGGCCGGGGAGCTGTTTTTT	CASTVLGGHGRAGELFF
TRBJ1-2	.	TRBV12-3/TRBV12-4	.	TGTGCCAGCAGTCAGGGACGGGGAAATGGCTACACCTTC	CASSQGRGNGYTF
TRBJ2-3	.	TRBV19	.	TGTGCCAGTAGCATCGGCAGGAGCACAGATACGCAGTATTTT	CASSIGRSTDTQYF
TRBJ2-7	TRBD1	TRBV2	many	TGTGCCAGCAGTCCGTCCGAGACAGGGCGGGAGCAGTACTTC	CASSPSETGREQYF
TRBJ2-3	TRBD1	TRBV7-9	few	TGTGCCAGCAGCTTAGCTGTGGGACAGGGGGTTAGCACAGATACGCAGTATTTT	CASSLAVGQGVSTDTQYF
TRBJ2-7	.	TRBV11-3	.	TGTGCCAGCAGCCTACAGGGAATGGGCGATGAGCAGTACTTC	CASSLQGMGDEQYF
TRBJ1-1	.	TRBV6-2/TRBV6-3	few	TGTGCCAGCAGTTATCGGGGGGCCGGCAACACTGAAGCTTTCTTT	CASSYRGAGNTEAFF
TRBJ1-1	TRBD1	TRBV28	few	TGTGCCAGCAGTTTAGGCGGACAGGGGGTGAACACTGAAGCTTTCTTT	CASSLGGQGVNTEAFF
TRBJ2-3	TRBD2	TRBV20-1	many	TGCAGTGCTAGAGATCCTATCGCGGGGGAAGGTAGTACGCAGTATTTT	CSARDPIAGEGSTQYF